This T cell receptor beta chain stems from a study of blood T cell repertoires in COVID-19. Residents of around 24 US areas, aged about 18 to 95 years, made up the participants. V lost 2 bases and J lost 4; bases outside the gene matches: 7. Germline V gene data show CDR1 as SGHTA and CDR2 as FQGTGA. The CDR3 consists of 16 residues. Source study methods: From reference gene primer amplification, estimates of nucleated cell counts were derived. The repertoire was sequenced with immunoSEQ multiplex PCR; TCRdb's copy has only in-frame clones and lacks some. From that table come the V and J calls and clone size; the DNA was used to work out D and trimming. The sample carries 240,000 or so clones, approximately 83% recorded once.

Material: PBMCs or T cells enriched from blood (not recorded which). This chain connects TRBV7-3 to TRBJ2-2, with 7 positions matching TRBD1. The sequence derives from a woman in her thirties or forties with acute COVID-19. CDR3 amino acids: CASSLRGQVGTGELFF. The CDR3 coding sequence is TGTGCCAGCAGCTTACGAGGACAGGTGGGCACCGGGGAGCTGTTTTTT.